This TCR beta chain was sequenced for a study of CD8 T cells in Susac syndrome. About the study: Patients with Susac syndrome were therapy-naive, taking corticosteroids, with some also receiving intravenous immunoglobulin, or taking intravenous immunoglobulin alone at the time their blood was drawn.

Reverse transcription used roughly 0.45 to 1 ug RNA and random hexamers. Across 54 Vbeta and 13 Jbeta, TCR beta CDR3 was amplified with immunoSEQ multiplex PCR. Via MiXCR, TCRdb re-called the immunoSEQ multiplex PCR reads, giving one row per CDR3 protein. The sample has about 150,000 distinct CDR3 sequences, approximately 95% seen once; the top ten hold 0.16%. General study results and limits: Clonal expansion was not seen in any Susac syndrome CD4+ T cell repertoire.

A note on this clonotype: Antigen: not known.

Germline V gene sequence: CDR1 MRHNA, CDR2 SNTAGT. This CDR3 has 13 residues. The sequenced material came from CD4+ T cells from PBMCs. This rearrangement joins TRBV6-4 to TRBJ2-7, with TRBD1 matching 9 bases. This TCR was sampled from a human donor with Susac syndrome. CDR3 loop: CVIPDRGYCEQYF. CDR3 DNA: TGTGTCATTCCCGACAGGGGGTATTGCGAGCAGTACTTC.